This TCR beta chain was recorded in a study of cytomegalovirus exposure and HLA in healthy donors. PCR used 60 Vbeta primers and 13 Jbeta primers. Clones were sequenced by immunoSEQ multiplex PCR, and TCRdb holds only the in-frame ones, with some missing. The sample lists some 88,000 clones, 60% to 80% occurring once. Whole-study results and caveats: The likely explanation for a cluster of highly shared sequence variants was sequencing artifact. Specificity of a few CMV-associated chains for CMV antigens was verified in vitro. With later analysis, a missense DCLRE1C variant became linked to TCR beta V- and J-gene trimming.

The V and J ends lost 4 bases and 5 bases, in that order; junction bases with no gene match: 8. Germline V gene data show CDR1 as SGHRS and CDR2 as YFSETQ. This CDR3 spans 14 amino acids. Remarks on this clone: Its antigen is as yet unknown.

This sequence joins TRBV5-1 and TRBJ2-7; 8 bases map to TRBD1. Sequencing was performed on PBMCs. The clonotype originates from a woman aged 25 to 39 in good health and CMV-seronegative. The CDR3 sequence is CASSRKDRAHEQYF. CDR3 coding DNA: TGCGCCAGCAGCCGCAAGGACAGGGCCCACGAGCAGTACTTC.